Each of the 20 T cell receptor beta chains below was sequenced from the same sample in a study of technical replicates of blood from a few donors. Generated by immunoSEQ multiplex PCR, the TCRdb table keeps only in-frame clones and is missing some. The sample includes 95,000 to 100,000 clones, just over 95% seen only once; the top ten take roughly 0.19%. The specimen was T cells isolated from PBMCs. The origin of the receptors is a human donor in good health.

This chain joins TRBV14 and TRBJ2-7, with 11 bases fitting TRBD2. Germline V lookup: CDR1 SGHDN, CDR2 FVKESK. Trimming at V came to 1 base and at J to 4 bases, leaving 15 bases not matched to a gene. This CDR3 is 19 amino acids long. CDR3 amino acids: CASSQVPIFTSGRGYEQYF. DNA of the CDR3: TGTGCCAGCAGCCAAGTCCCTATTTTTACTAGCGGGAGAGGGTACGAGCAGTACTTC. The whole variable domain, remainder taken from reference TRBV14 and TRBJ2-7, is EAGVTQFPSHSVIEKGQTVTLRCDPISGHDNLYWYRRVMGKEIKFLLHFVKESKQDESGMPNNRFLAERTGGTYSTLKVQPAELEDSGVYFCASSQVPIFTSGRGYEQYFGPGTRLTVT.

This clone has only one observation. The DNA of the CDR3 is TGTGCCAGCAGCTTGCGGGCTAGCGGAGCTTCATCAGCGACCCAGTACTTC. It is translated as CASSLRASGASSATQYF. The rearrangement joins TRBV5-5 to TRBJ2-5, with TRBD2 matching over 7 bases. Germline values: CDR1 SGHKS, CDR2 YYEKEE (reference sequence). The ends lost 1 base at V and 7 bases at J; junction bases unmatched: 16. The CDR3 is 17 residues long.

The chain carries TRBV5-4 and TRBJ2-7; D not certain. The germline CDR1 and CDR2 sequences are SGHNT and YYREEE (reference sequence). The germline V and J ends were trimmed by 1 base and 5 bases, with 10 bases remaining between them. CDR3 length: 13 residues. The CDR3, as DNA: TGTGCCAGCAGCTTGTTTTCTCTTAACGAGCAGTACTTC. It specifies CASSLFSLNEQYF.

The V gene is TRBV30, the J gene TRBJ1-5; the D gene is possibly TRBD1 (5 bases). Germline CDR1 is GTSNPN and CDR2 is SVGIG (reference sequence). Trimming took off 2 bases at V and 7 bases at J, with 12 bases between the two ends. The CDR3 runs to 13 residues. The CDR3 sequence is CAWSLGARQPQHF. CDR3 DNA sequence: TGTGCCTGGAGTTTAGGGGCGAGGCAGCCCCAGCATTTT.

This clone was recorded once. The chain is built from TRBV7-3 and TRBJ1-1, with a weak D call TRBD1 (6 bases). This CDR3 has 13 amino acids. Trimming took 6 bases from V and 4 from J, leaving 12 bases between them. Germline V gene lookup returns CDR1 SGHTA and CDR2 FQGTGA. Here the CDR3 DNA reads TGTGCCAGCAGTGGACAGTCTGCCACTGAAGCTTTCTTT. Protein sequence: CASSGQSATEAFF. Variable domain in full (rest from reference TRBV7-3 and TRBJ1-1): GAGVSQTPSNKVTEKGKYVELRCDPISGHTALYWYRQSLGQGPEFLIYFQGTGAADDSGLPNDRFFAVRPEGSVSTLKIQRTERGDSAVYLCASSGQSATEAFFGQGTRLTVV.

This clone came up once. The J gene is TRBJ2-3, the V gene TRBV2, with TRBD1 as a possible D gene (5 bases). The CDR3 runs to 13 residues. Germline CDR1 and CDR2: SNHLY and FYNNEI. The V end lost 8 bases, the J end lost 3 bases, and 12 bases lay between the germline ends. DNA of the CDR3: TGTGCCAGCTCGCAGGGCAAGACAGATACGCAGTATTTT. This encodes CASSQGKTDTQYF.

The chain carries TRBV29-1 and TRBJ1-3, with TRBD1 matching 7 bases. The CDR3 is 13 residues long. V shed 6 bases, J shed 1 base, and the junction held 3 bases outside the gene matches. CDR1 is SQVTM and CDR2 is ANQGSEA in the germline V gene. The DNA of the CDR3 is TGCAGCGTCCCAGGGGGTTCTGGAAACACCATATATTTT. Its protein product is CSVPGGSGNTIYF.

This chain uses TRBV19 with TRBJ2-3; D gene ambiguous. Trimming took off 5 bases at V and 6 bases at J, with 12 bases between the two ends. Per germline, CDR1 LNHDA and CDR2 SQIVND (reference sequence). This CDR3 is built from 13 residues. The CDR3, as DNA: TGTGCCAGTAGTTTCCAACATCTTGATACGCAGTATTTT. Amino acid sequence: CASSFQHLDTQYF.

J is TRBJ1-4 and V is TRBV30; the D gene is possibly TRBD1 (5 bases). Trimming removed 2 bases at V and 7 bases at J, with 17 bases between. CDR1 is GTSNPN and CDR2 is SVGIG in the germline V gene (reference sequence). This CDR3 spans 15 amino acids. CDR3 loop: CAWSFQGMRSEKLFF. DNA for the CDR3: TGTGCCTGGAGTTTTCAGGGAATGAGGAGTGAAAAACTGTTTTTT.

The chain is built from TRBV5-1 and TRBJ2-1; 8 bases are a match to TRBD2. CDR3 length: 15 amino acids. With V trimmed by 4 bases and J by 2 bases, 5 bases remained unmatched. Germline CDR1 is SGHRS and CDR2 is YFSETQ. The CDR3 bases are TGCGCCAGCAGCACCACCGGGGGGGCCTACAATGAGCAGTTCTTC. It specifies CASSTTGGAYNEQFF. Combining the CDR3 with reference TRBV5-1 and TRBJ2-1 gives the whole variable domain KAGVTQTPRYLIKTRGQQVTLSCSPISGHRSVSWYQQTPGQGLQFLFEYFSETQRNKGNFPGRFSGRQFSNSRSEMNVSTLELGDSALYLCASSTTGGAYNEQFFGPGTRLTVL.

The chain is built from TRBV19 and TRBJ2-5; 7 bases align to TRBD2. V shed 9 bases, J shed 9 bases, and the junction held 10 bases outside the gene matches. The germline gives CDR1 LNHDA, CDR2 SQIVND (reference sequence). The CDR3 length is 12 residues. Here the CDR3 reads CASKAAGEAQYF. The CDR3 DNA reads as TGTGCCAGCAAAGCGGCGGGGGAGGCCCAGTACTTC.

The rearrangement joins TRBV5-4 to TRBJ1-2; D not resolved. The V gene's germline CDR1 is SGHNT and CDR2 YYREEE (reference sequence). Trimming pared 1 base from V and 8 bases from J, leaving 15 bases between. The CDR3 runs 14 residues. The DNA for the CDR3 is TGTGCCAGCAGCTTGATTCAAGATGACTCAGGCTACACCTTC. Translation: CASSLIQDDSGYTF.

The chain uses TRBV9 and TRBJ1-5; D might be TRBD1 (5 bases). CDR1 SGDLS and CDR2 YYNGEE come from the germline V gene. V lost 3 bases and J lost 7, with 26 bases in between. This CDR3 comprises 18 residues. In nucleotides, the CDR3 is TGTGCCAGCAGCGGTAGGGTATGGGGCGCGGCTTTCGGGCAGCCCCAGCATTTT. Translated, it gives CASSGRVWGAAFGQPQHF.

The V and J genes are TRBV7-6 and TRBJ2-1, with 10 bases lining up with TRBD1. J was trimmed by 6 bases and V by 3 bases; bases with no gene match: 8. CDR3 length: 16 amino acids. CDR1 and CDR2 (germline): SGHVS, FNYEAQ. The CDR3 region has the DNA TGTGCCAGCAGCTTTCCCGGGACAGGGGTGATCAATGAGCAGTTCTTC. This codes for CASSFPGTGVINEQFF.

The V call is TRBV18, the J call TRBJ2-3; no reliable D call. The germline V gene has CDR1 KGHSH and CDR2 LQKENI. The CDR3 has 15 amino acids. The germline V and J ends were trimmed by 2 bases and 1 base, with 10 bases remaining between them. The CDR3: CASSPTSPRTDTQYF. In DNA form, the CDR3 reads TGTGCCAGCTCACCAACGAGTCCACGCACAGATACGCAGTATTTT.

The chain couples TRBV2 to TRBJ1-5; D call uncertain. V lost 7 bases and J 0 bases, leaving 7 bases between the germline ends. The germline CDR1 and CDR2 sequences are SNHLY and FYNNEI. The CDR3 has 13 amino acids. CDR3 in amino acids: CASTDFSNQPQHF. The CDR3 DNA reads TGTGCCAGCACAGACTTTAGCAATCAGCCCCAGCATTTT.

The rearrangement joins TRBV28 to TRBJ1-5; TRBD1 agrees at 7 bases. V was clipped by 3 bases and J by 0 bases; unmatched bases: 5. CDR1 and CDR2 from the germline V gene are MDHEN and SYDVKM. The CDR3 extends over 16 amino acids. CDR3 DNA: TGTGCCAGCAGTTTGGCAGGGGGAGGTAGCAATCAGCCCCAGCATTTT. Its protein product is CASSLAGGGSNQPQHF.

The chain combines TRBV7-2 with TRBJ2-7, with TRBD2 matching over 11 bases. The CDR3 has 15 residues. V trimming: 5 bases; J trimming: 6 bases; junction bases outside the gene matches: 9. Germline V gene lookup returns CDR1 SGHTA and CDR2 FQGNSA. The CDR3 is CASSRLVGTSGEQYF. CDR3 DNA sequence: TGTGCCAGCAGCCGTTTGGTGGGGACTAGCGGCGAGCAGTACTTC.

The chain has TRBV6-5 and TRBJ2-1; D remains unclear. The CDR3 sequence is 12 residues long. Germline CDR1 is MNHEY and CDR2 is SVGAGI. Between the trimmed V and J ends, which lost 6 bases and 5 bases, there was a span of 8 bases. The CDR3 reads CASSRPNNEQFF. For the CDR3, the DNA is TGTGCCAGCAGCAGGCCTAACAATGAGCAGTTCTTC.

The V call is TRBV6-5, the J call TRBJ2-1; maybe TRBD2 (6 bases). Germline CDR1 and CDR2: MNHEY and SVGAGI. Trimming removed 4 bases from V and 9 bases from J, with 13 bases in between. The CDR3 has 13 residues. CDR3 amino acids: CASSSGSYREQFF. CDR3 in DNA: TGTGCCAGCAGTTCCGGGAGTTACCGTGAGCAGTTCTTC.